This entry describes one TCR beta chain. The data originate from a study of shared clonotypes between healthy human individuals. Measured with immunoSEQ multiplex PCR; TCRdb has only the in-frame clones, and not every one. The data show about 600,000 clones, more than 95% seen once. CDR3 length: 15 amino acids. The V and J ends lost 5 bases and 3 bases respectively, with 15 bases between them. Germline V CDR1 and CDR2: MNHEY, SMNVEV (reference sequence). This sequence originates from a woman aged 25 to 45 in good health. The sample was naive CD4+ T cells sorted from blood. The subset is: CD45RA+ positively selected. The chain recombines TRBV27 with TRBJ2-3; D possibly corresponds to TRBD1 (5 bases). Written as DNA, the CDR3 is TGTGCCAGCAGTCGACGGACAACTGGGACAGATACGCAGTATTTT. It encodes CASSRRTTGTDTQYF.